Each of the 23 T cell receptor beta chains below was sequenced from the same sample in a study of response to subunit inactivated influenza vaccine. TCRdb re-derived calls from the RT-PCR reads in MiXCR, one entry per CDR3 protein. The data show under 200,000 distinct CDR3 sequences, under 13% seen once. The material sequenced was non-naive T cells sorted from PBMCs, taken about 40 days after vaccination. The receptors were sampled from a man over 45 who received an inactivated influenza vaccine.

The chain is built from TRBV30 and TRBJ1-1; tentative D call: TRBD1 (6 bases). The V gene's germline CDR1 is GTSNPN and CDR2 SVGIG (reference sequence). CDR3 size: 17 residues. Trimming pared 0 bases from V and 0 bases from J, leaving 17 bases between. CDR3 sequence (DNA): TGTGCCTGGAGTGTGCAAAGGACAGCATCCATGAACACTGAAGCTTTCTTT. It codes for CAWSVQRTASMNTEAFF.

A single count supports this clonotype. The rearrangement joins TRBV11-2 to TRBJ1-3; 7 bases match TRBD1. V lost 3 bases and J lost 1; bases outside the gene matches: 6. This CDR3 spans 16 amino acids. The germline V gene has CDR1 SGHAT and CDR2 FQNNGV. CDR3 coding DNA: TGTGCCAGCAGCTTCCCCCCGACAGGGTCTGGAAACACCATATATTTT. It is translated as CASSFPPTGSGNTIYF.

CDR3 in amino acids: CSASGDRGRGQETQYF. CDR3 in DNA: TGCAGTGCCAGCGGGGACAGGGGACGTGGGCAAGAGACCCAGTACTTC. V usage is TRBV20-1 and J usage is TRBJ2-5; TRBD1 aligns across 10 bases. The trim removed 6 bases at V and 2 bases at J, leaving 12 bases unmatched. The germline gives CDR1 DFQATT, CDR2 SNEGSKA (reference sequence). The CDR3 runs 16 residues.

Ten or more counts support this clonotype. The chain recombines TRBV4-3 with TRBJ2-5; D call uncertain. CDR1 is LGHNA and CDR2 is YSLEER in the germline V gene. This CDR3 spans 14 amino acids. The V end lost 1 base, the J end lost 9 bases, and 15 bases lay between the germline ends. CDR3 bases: TGCGCCAGCAGCCAAGTTAACTTCCCCCCAGCCCAGTACTTC. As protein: CASSQVNFPPAQYF.

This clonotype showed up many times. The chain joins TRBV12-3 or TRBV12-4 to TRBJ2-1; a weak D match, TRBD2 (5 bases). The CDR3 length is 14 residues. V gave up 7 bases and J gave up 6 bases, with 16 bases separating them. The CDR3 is CASTSGLKINEQFF. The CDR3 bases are TGTGCCAGCACCTCGGGGTTGAAAATCAATGAGCAGTTCTTC.

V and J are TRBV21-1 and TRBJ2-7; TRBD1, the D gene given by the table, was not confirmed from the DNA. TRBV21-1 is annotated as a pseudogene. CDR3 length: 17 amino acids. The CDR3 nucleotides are TGTGCCAGCAGCGAGGGGGGAGGACTCGAAAGCTCCTACGAGCAGTACTTC. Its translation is CASSEGGGLESSYEQYF.

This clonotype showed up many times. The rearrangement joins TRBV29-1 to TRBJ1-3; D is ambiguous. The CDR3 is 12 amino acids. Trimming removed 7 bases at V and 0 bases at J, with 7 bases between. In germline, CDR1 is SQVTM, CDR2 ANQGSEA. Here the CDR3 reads CSARSSGNTIYF. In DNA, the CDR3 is TGCAGCGCCCGGTCCTCTGGAAACACCATATATTTT.

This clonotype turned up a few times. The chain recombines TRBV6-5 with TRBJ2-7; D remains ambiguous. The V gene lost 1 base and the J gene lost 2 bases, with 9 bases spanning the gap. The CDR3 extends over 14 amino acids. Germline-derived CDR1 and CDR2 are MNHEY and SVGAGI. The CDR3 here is CASSYYGTAYEQYF. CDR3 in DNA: TGTGCCAGCAGTTACTACGGTACCGCCTACGAGCAGTACTTC.

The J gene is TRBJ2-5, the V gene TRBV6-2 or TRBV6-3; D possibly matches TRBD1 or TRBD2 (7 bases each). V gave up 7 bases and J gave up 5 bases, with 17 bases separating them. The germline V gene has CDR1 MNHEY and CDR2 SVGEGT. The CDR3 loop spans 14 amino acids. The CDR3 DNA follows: TGTGCCAGCACCAAAAACAGGGGAGGGGAGACCCAGTACTTC. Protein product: CASTKNRGGETQYF.

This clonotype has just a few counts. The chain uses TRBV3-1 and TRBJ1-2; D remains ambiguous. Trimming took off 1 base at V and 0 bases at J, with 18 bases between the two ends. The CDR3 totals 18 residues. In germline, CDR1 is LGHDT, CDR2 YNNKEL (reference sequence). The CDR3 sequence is CASSQGPIRVGANYGYTF. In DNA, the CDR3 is TGTGCCAGCAGCCAAGGACCCATCCGGGTGGGAGCTAACTATGGCTACACCTTC.

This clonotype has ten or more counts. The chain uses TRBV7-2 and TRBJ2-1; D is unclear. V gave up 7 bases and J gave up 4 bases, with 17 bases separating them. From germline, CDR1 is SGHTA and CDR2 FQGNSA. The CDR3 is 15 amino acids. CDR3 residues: CASTPAGLIYNEQFF. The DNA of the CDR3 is TGTGCCAGCACCCCAGCTGGCCTCATTTACAATGAGCAGTTCTTC.

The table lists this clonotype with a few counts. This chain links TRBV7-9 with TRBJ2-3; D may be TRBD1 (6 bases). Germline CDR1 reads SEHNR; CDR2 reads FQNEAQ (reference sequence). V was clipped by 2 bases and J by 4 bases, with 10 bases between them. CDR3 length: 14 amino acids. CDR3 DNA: TGTGCCAGCAGCTTAAGGGGGAGTCCAGATACGCAGTATTTT. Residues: CASSLRGSPDTQYF.

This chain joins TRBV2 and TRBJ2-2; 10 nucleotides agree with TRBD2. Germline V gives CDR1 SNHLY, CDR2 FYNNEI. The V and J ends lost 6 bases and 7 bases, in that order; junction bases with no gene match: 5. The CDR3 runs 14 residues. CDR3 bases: TGTGCCAGCAGACTAGCGGGATTAATCGGGGAGCTGTTTTTT. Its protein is CASRLAGLIGELFF.

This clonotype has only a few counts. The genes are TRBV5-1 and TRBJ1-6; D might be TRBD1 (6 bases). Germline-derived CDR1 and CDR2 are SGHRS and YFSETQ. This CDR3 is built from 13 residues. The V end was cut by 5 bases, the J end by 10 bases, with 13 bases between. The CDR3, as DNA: TGCGCCAGCAGATGGACAGTGGTATCACCCCTCCACTTT. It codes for CASRWTVVSPLHF.

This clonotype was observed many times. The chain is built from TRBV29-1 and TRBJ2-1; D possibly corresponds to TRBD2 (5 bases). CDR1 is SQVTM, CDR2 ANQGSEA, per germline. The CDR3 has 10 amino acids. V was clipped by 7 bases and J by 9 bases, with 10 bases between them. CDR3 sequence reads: CSGSVGEQFF. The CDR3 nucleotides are TGCAGCGGTAGCGTTGGTGAGCAGTTCTTC.

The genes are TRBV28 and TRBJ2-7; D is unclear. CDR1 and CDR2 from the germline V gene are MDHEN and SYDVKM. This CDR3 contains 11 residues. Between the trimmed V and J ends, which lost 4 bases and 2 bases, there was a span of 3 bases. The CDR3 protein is CASSWAYEQYF. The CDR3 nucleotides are TGTGCCAGCAGTTGGGCCTACGAGCAGTACTTC.

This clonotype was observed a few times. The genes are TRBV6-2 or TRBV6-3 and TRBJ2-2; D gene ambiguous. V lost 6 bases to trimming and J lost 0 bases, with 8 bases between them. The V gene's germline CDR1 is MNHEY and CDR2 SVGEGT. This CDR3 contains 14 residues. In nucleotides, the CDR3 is TGTGCCAGCAGATTAGAACCGAACACCGGGGAGCTGTTTTTT. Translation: CASRLEPNTGELFF.

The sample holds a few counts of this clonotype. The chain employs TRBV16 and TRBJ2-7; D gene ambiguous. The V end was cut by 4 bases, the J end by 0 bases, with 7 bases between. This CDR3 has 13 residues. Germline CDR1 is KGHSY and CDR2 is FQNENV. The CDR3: CASSLTHSYEQYF. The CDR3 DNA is TGTGCCAGCAGCCTGACACACTCCTACGAGCAGTACTTC. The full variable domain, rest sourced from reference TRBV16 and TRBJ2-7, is GEEVAQTPKHLVRGEGQKAKLYCAPIKGHSYVFWYQQVLKNEFKFLISFQNENVFDETGMPKERFSAKCLPNSPCSLEIQATKLEDSAVYFCASSLTHSYEQYFGPGTRLTVT.

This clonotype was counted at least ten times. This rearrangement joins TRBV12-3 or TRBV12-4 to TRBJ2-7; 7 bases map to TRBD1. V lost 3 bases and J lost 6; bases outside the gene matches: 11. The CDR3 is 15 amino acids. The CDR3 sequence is CASSLNVHTGAEQYF. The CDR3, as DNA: TGTGCCAGCAGTTTGAATGTTCACACAGGGGCCGAGCAGTACTTC.

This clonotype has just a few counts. The CDR3 bases are TGTGCCAGCAGGGTTTTAGGGGGGACTAATGAAAAACTGTTTTTT. This codes for CASRVLGGTNEKLFF. The J gene is TRBJ1-4, the V gene TRBV7-2, with a possible D match to TRBD1 (6 bases). The CDR3 is 15 amino acids. The germline CDR1 and CDR2 sequences are SGHTA and FQGNSA. V was shortened by 6 bases and J by 2 bases, with 13 bases between the two germline ends.

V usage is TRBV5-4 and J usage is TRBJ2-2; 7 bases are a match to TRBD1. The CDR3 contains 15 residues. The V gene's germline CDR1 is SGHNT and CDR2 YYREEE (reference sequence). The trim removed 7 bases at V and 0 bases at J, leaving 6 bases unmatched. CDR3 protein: CASGRQGANTGELFF. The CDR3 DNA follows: TGTGCCAGCGGGCGACAGGGCGCGAACACCGGGGAGCTGTTTTTT.

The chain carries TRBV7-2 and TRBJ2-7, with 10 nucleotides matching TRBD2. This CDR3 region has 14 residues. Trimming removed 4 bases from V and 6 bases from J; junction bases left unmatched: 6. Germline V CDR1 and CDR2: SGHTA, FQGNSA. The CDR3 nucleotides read TGTGCCAGCAGCTCCCAAGCGGGAGGGCCCGAGCAGTACTTC. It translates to CASSSQAGGPEQYF.

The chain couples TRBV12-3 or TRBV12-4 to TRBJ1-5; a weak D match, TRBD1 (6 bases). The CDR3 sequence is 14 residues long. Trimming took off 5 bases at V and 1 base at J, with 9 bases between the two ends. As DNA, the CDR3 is TGTGCCAGCAGTGAAGGGACAAGCAATCAGCCCCAGCATTTT. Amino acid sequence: CASSEGTSNQPQHF.